This TCR beta chain was profiled in a study of vaccination effects on CD4 cells after COVID-19. There are a few counts of this clone. Its matching antigen is unknown. TCRdb's copy holds only in-frame clones and misses some; the assay was immunoSEQ multiplex PCR. The sample yields just over 20,000 clones, about 69% seen once. Germline lookup yields CDR1 SGHNT and CDR2 YYREEE (reference sequence). The CDR3 has 15 residues. V gave up 5 bases and J gave up 10 bases, with 22 bases separating them. ViraFEST used viral peptide pools to expand antigen-specific CD4+ T cells before sequencing. The culture ran for roughly ten days before CD4+ T cells were isolated. People in the vaccine group had not been infected with SARS-CoV-2 before, and their nucleocapsid antibodies were negative.

The sequence was obtained from a human donor who received a COVID-19 vaccine. The gene calls are TRBV5-4 and TRBJ2-1; either TRBD1 or TRBD2 may fit D (5 bases each). This specimen consisted of CD4+ T cells from PBMCs cultured with HCoV-NL63 spike peptides, obtained before COVID-19 vaccination. CDR3 DNA sequence: TGTGCCAGCAGGGCTCCGGGGACCCCTGGTCTAGAGCAGTTCTTC. The encoded protein is CASRAPGTPGLEQFF.